This T cell receptor beta chain appears in the sequencing data of a study of monozygotic twins with cystic fibrosis (dated by TCRdb to 2020 to 2023). About the study as a whole: About 3.1 micrograms of fragmented DNA went through roughly 15 PCR cycles to produce barcoded libraries. The study compared TCR beta repertoires within and between 16 monozygotic twin pairs with cystic fibrosis to assess genetic influence on V and J gene usage. The cohort comprised ten female and six male twin pairs aged roughly 2.0 to 40 years, median around 9 years, mostly children and adolescents. Twins were ranked among some 1,000 cohort participants for weight-for-height and FEVPerc (FEV1 disease centile) on the day of blood sampling. Data for three of the twin pairs had already been reported earlier in a different context.

TCR beta CDR3 regions were amplified by multiplex PCR using the immunoSEQ immune profiling system, following the manufacturer's instructions. An Illumina NextSeq system was used for sequencing. Regarding the original processing steps: Sequence data were processed on the immunoSEQ Analyzer platform, and clonality was computed as the square root of Simpson's index of productive rearrangements. Similarity in V and J usage was quantified by Jensen-Shannon distance, and CDR3 generation probabilities were calculated with OLGA. The researchers looked up shared CDR3 sequences in the immuneACCESS database (August 2020) and in VDJdb (December 2020). TCRdb re-hosts the immuneACCESS table, in-frame sequences only. Its copies lack some clones; in the studies checked, an unresolved V gene accounts for under half of them, and the cause for the rest is not known. V, J and clone size were drawn from that table, and D and trimming were deduced from the DNA. The sample has approximately 20,000 clones on record, about 90% of them singletons. Clones ranked in the top ten supply roughly 1.5% of the sample.

Overall study outcomes, separate from this receptor: Monozygotic CF twin pairs shared significantly more nucleotide-identical clonotypes within each pair than unrelated CF individuals shared with one another (P = 0.000026, Mann-Whitney). Simpson clonality was generally low (median around 0.01), which suggests a naive-dominated repertoire, and clonality was higher in the most severely affected patients. The cohort was small, and no association was found between shared CDR3 numbers and age, concordance or disease severity. V gene usage was most similar to the co-twin for 13 of 16 pairs, and J usage for 8 of 16 pairs, suggesting genetic constraints.

The twin pairs came from the European Cystic Fibrosis Twin and Sibling Study Cohort, which recruited patients from over a hundred CF clinics across 14 European countries. Zygosity and CFTR genotype were verified in-house, with zygosity tested by multiplex PCR of nine short tandem repeat loci. Each twin gave a peripheral blood sample, and clinical parameters were documented on that same day of blood sampling. Phenol/chloroform extraction was used to isolate genomic DNA from peripheral blood cells, and the DNA was then kept in TE buffer at 4 degrees C. From cysteine to phenylalanine, the CDR3 is 16 amino acids long. The read is trimmed to its CDR3 DNA, 48 bases read in frame from base 1. Trimming removed 0 bases from V and 0 bases from J; the gene matches leave 0 bases unexplained. CDR1 and CDR2 (SGHNT, YYREEE) derive from the germline V gene (reference sequence). Comment on this clone: The clone's antigen remains unknown. Nothing much larger sits one base from this clone, and base qualities are not available.

Sequencing input: blood. This TCR was sampled from a girl aged 2-10 years with cystic fibrosis. Recombination joined TRBV5-4 with TRBJ2-1, with TRBD2 matching 10 junction bases. The CDR3 region has the sequence CASSLGTSGSYNEQFF. The sequenced DNA: TGTGCCAGCAGCTTGGGGACTAGCGGCTCCTACAATGAGCAGTTCTTC. With the rest looked up from the reference TRBV5-4 and TRBJ2-1 genes rather than sequenced, the full variable domain is ETGVTQSPTHLIKTRGQQVTLRCSSQSGHNTVSWYQQALGQGPQFIFQYYREEENGRGNFPPRFSGLQFPNYSSELNVNALELDDSALYLCASSLGTSGSYNEQFFGPGTRLTVL.